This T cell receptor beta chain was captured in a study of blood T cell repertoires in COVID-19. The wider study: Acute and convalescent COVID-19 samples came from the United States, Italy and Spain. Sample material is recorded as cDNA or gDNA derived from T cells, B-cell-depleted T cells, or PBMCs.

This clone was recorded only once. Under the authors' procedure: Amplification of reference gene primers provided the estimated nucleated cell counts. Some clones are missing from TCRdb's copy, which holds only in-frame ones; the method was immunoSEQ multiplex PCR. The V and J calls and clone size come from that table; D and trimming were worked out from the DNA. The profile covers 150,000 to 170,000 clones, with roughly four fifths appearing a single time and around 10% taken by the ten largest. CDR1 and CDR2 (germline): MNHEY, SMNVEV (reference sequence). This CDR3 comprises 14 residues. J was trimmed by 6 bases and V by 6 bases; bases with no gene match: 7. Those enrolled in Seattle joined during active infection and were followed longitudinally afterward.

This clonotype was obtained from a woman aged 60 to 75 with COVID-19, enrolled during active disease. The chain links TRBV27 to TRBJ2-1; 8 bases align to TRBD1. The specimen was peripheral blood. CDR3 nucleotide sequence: TGTGCCAGCAGGCTTGGGGGGACAGGCAATGAGCAGTTCTTC. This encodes CASRLGGTGNEQFF.